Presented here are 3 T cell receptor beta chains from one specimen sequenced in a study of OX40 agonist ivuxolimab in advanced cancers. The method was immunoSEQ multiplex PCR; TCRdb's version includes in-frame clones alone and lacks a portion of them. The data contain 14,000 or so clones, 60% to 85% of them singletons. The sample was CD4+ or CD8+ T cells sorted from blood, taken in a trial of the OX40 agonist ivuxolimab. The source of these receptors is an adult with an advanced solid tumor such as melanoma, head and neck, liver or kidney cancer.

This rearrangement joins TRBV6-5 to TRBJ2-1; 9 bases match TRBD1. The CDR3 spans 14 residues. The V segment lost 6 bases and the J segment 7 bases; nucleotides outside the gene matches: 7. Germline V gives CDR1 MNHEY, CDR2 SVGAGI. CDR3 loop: CASRTWTGVNEQFF. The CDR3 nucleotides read TGTGCCAGCAGAACCTGGACAGGGGTGAATGAGCAGTTCTTC.

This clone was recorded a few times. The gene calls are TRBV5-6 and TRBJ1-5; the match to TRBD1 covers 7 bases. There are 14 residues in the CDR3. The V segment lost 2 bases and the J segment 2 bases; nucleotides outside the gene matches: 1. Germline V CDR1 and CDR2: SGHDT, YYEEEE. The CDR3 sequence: CASSFGTGNQPQHF. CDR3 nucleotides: TGTGCCAGCAGCTTTGGGACAGGCAATCAGCCCCAGCATTTT. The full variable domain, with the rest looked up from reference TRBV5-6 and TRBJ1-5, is DAGVTQSPTHLIKTRGQQVTLRCSPKSGHDTVSWYQQALGQGPQFIFQYYEEEERQRGNFPDRFSGHQFPNYSSELNVNALLLGDSALYLCASSFGTGNQPQHFGDGTRLSIL.

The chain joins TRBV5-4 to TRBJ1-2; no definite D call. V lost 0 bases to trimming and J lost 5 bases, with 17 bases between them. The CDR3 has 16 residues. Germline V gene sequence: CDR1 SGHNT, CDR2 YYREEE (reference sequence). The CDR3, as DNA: TGTGCCAGCAGCTTGGCCGAGAAGGGCGAGCGATATGGCTACACCTTC. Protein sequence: CASSLAEKGERYGYTF.